The 14 T cell receptor beta chains listed next were all sequenced from one sample in a study of cytomegalovirus exposure and HLA in healthy donors. PCR used 60 Vbeta primers and 13 Jbeta primers. Clones were read by immunoSEQ multiplex PCR, and TCRdb kept only the in-frame ones, dropping some. The profile shows over 75,000 clones, roughly 80% of them singletons. The specimen was PBMCs. The receptor source for this set is a man between 40 and 49 years old in good health and CMV-seropositive.

The chain couples TRBV5-5 to TRBJ2-7; 7 bases agree with TRBD2. The length of the CDR3 is 16 residues. After removal of 6 bases from V and 8 bases from J, the junction contained 20 bases not matched to a gene. CDR1 and CDR2 (germline): SGHKS, YYEKEE (reference sequence). CDR3 amino acids: CASNSDTGRGSIKQYF. The CDR3 coding sequence is TGTGCCAGCAACTCTGATACCGGGCGGGGGTCTATCAAGCAGTACTTC.

This clone was counted once. The rearrangement links TRBV19 to TRBJ1-5; maybe TRBD1 (5 bases). Per germline, CDR1 LNHDA and CDR2 SQIVND (reference sequence). The CDR3 covers 15 residues. V dropped 4 bases and J dropped 5 bases, with 15 bases sitting between them. DNA of the CDR3: TGTGCCAGTAGTAGACTGGCGGGGGTAGATCAGCCCCAGCATTTT. Translated, it gives CASSRLAGVDQPQHF.

In DNA, the CDR3 is TGTGCCAGCAGCTTGTATAGCGGCTACGAGCAGTACTTC. Its protein is CASSLYSGYEQYF. The chain is built from TRBV11-3 and TRBJ2-7, with D perhaps TRBD2 (6 bases). This CDR3 is 13 amino acids long. Looked up from germline, CDR1 is SGHNT and CDR2 is YENEEA. Trimming pared 3 bases from V and 3 bases from J, leaving 9 bases between.

This sequence joins TRBV19 and TRBJ2-7; 7 bases agree with TRBD1. The germline V gene has CDR1 LNHDA and CDR2 SQIVND (reference sequence). The CDR3 is 14 residues long. Trimming at V came to 5 bases and at J to 0 bases, leaving 4 bases not matched to a gene. This CDR3 is CASSSGQASYEQYF. DNA of the CDR3: TGTGCCAGTAGTTCTGGACAGGCCTCCTACGAGCAGTACTTC.

The chain carries TRBV5-5 and TRBJ1-2; D gene unclear. V was pared by 0 bases and J by 2 bases, with 11 bases between. CDR3 size: 15 residues. The germline V gene has CDR1 SGHKS and CDR2 YYEKEE (reference sequence). Here the CDR3 reads CASSLGIPGNYGYTF. CDR3 DNA sequence: TGTGCCAGCAGCTTGGGGATCCCGGGGAACTATGGCTACACCTTC.

The chain combines TRBV27 with TRBJ2-7, with D tentatively TRBD1 (6 bases). Germline V lookup: CDR1 MNHEY, CDR2 SMNVEV (reference sequence). This CDR3 has 14 residues. Deletions cut 6 bases from V and 0 bases from J, with 12 bases between. CDR3 coding DNA: TGTGCCAGCAGCGCGGTGGGGGCCTCCTACGAGCAGTACTTC. Its translation is CASSAVGASYEQYF.

This clone was detected only a few times. The chain joins TRBV5-4 to TRBJ1-2; 11 bases align to TRBD1. Germline V gives CDR1 SGHNT, CDR2 YYREEE (reference sequence). The V segment lost 3 bases and the J segment 7 bases; nucleotides outside the gene matches: 11. The CDR3 covers 16 residues. The DNA for the CDR3 is TGTGCCAGCAGCTCGCCGGGACAGGGGGGTGATCCTGGCTACACCTTC. Protein sequence: CASSSPGQGGDPGYTF.

This clone turned up a few times. This chain joins TRBV7-2 and TRBJ2-7; D remains ambiguous. Trimming took off 1 base at V and 6 bases at J, with 4 bases between the two ends. Per the germline V gene, CDR1 is SGHTA and CDR2 is FQGNSA. The CDR3 runs to 11 residues. CDR3 nucleotide sequence: TGTGCCAGCAGCTTAGTTAGCGAGCAGTACTTC. Protein: CASSLVSEQYF.

V usage is TRBV18 and J usage is TRBJ2-5, with 9 positions matching TRBD1. The length of the CDR3 is 16 residues. Trimming took 2 bases from V and 5 from J; bases not matched to a gene: 9. Germline V gene lookup returns CDR1 KGHSH and CDR2 LQKENI. The CDR3, as DNA: TGTGCCAGCTCACCAAGAGTACAGGGGGCGCAGGAGACCCAGTACTTC. This gives the protein CASSPRVQGAQETQYF.

The genes are TRBV23-1 and TRBJ1-1, with D hard to call. Being an ORF, TRBV23-1 has a function that is uncertain. The V end lost 0 bases, the J end lost 8 bases, and 13 bases lay between the germline ends. This CDR3 has 14 residues. The CDR3 sequence is CASSQSTRGNEAFF. The CDR3 DNA is TGCGCCAGCAGTCAATCCACCAGAGGCAACGAAGCTTTCTTT.

The chain combines TRBV7-2 with TRBJ2-1; 12 nucleotides align to TRBD2. The V gene's germline CDR1 is SGHTA and CDR2 FQGNSA. V dropped 11 bases and J dropped 10; count of bases not matched to a gene: 9. The CDR3 contains 13 residues. The CDR3 reads CADGLAGGGEQFF. In nucleotides, the CDR3 is TGTGCCGATGGCCTAGCGGGGGGGGGAGAGCAGTTCTTC.

This chain links TRBV11-2 with TRBJ1-1; the D is unclear. The length of the CDR3 is 13 residues. From germline, CDR1 is SGHAT and CDR2 FQNNGV. V was shortened by 0 bases and J by 5 bases, with 7 bases between the two germline ends. The CDR3, as DNA: TGTGCCAGCAGCTTAGACCGAGGTACTGAAGCTTTCTTT. It codes for CASSLDRGTEAFF.

The chain recombines TRBV6-1 with TRBJ2-5; perhaps TRBD1 as D (6 bases). V was shortened by 0 bases and J by 4 bases, with 9 bases between the two germline ends. Germline V gene sequence: CDR1 MNHNS, CDR2 SASEGT. This CDR3 spans 14 amino acids. The CDR3 nucleotides are TGTGCCAGCAGTGAAGCGGCCAGGGGAGAGACCCAGTACTTC. Translated: CASSEAARGETQYF.

The rearrangement links TRBV21-1 to TRBJ1-5; TRBD1, as called in the table, went unchecked against the DNA. TRBV21-1 is an annotated pseudogene. The CDR3 loop spans 15 amino acids. The CDR3 here is CASTAAGTGAQPQHF. The CDR3 nucleotides read TGTGCCAGCACCGCGGCCGGGACAGGGGCTCAGCCCCAGCATTTT.